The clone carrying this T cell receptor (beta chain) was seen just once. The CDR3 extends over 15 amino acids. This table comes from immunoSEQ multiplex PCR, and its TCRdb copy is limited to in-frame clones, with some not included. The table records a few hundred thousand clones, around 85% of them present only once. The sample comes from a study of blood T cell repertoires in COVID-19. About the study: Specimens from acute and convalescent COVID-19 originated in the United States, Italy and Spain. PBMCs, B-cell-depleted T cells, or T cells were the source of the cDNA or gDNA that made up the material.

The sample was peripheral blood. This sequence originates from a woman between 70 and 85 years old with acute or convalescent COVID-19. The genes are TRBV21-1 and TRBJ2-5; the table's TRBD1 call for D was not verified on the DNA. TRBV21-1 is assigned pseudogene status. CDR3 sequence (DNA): TGTGCCAGCAGCAAAGAAGGGGGTAACCAAGAGACCCAGTACTTC. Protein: CASSKEGGNQETQYF.